Shown below are 11 T cell receptor beta chains from a single sample sequenced in a study of post-analysis software for immune sequencing data. TCR beta libraries were prepared from cDNA with unique molecular identifiers. TCRdb re-called the PCR reads through MiXCR, storing one row per CDR3 protein. The table records a few hundred thousand distinct CDR3 sequences, roughly 45% of them present only once. The study, taken as a whole, reports: TRBV segments more frequent in patients than in controls numbered five and included TRBV5-6, TRBV5-1 and TRBV20-1.

Their specific antigens are unknown. Source material: blood. The receptor set was obtained from a girl aged 10 to 17 with multiple sclerosis.

This sequence joins TRBV7-8 and TRBJ1-2; no clear D gene. CDR1 and CDR2 from the germline V gene are SGHVS and FQNEAQ. Trimming stripped 3 bases from V and 7 bases from J, with 18 bases between. The CDR3 spans 15 residues. CDR3 region: CASSLSRLRIGGYTF. CDR3 sequence (DNA): TGTGCCAGCAGCTTGAGCAGGCTGCGGATCGGTGGCTACACCTTC.

CDR3 residues: CASSRDREGYEQYF. CDR3 nucleotide sequence: TGTGCCAGCAGCCGTGACAGGGAAGGTTACGAGCAGTACTTC. The chain carries TRBV6-5 and TRBJ2-4; 7 nucleotides line up with TRBD1. The end of the DNA aligns better with TRBJ2-7, so the J call may be wrong. This CDR3 has 14 amino acids. Germline values: CDR1 MNHEY, CDR2 SVGAGI.

The chain uses TRBV30 and TRBJ2-7; 8 positions match TRBD1. CDR1 is GTSNPN, CDR2 SVGIG, per germline (reference sequence). With 8 bases clipped from V and 2 bases from J, the junction kept 8 bases outside the gene matches. This CDR3 spans 13 amino acids. The CDR3 region is CAATGQVPYEQYF. CDR3 DNA: TGTGCCGCCACGGGACAGGTGCCCTACGAGCAGTACTTC.

This clonotype was recorded a few times. The chain recombines TRBV5-1 with TRBJ2-1, with a weak D call TRBD1 (6 bases). Germline CDR1 is SGHRS and CDR2 is YFSETQ. V dropped 5 bases and J dropped 6 bases, with 21 bases sitting between them. CDR3 size: 16 residues. This CDR3 is CASRPRGKQGTNEQFF. CDR3 nucleotides: TGCGCCAGCAGACCGAGGGGGAAGCAAGGAACCAATGAGCAGTTCTTC. The full variable domain, rest sourced from reference TRBV5-1 and TRBJ2-1, is KAGVTQTPRYLIKTRGQQVTLSCSPISGHRSVSWYQQTPGQGLQFLFEYFSETQRNKGNFPGRFSGRQFSNSRSEMNVSTLELGDSALYLCASRPRGKQGTNEQFFGPGTRLTVL.

CDR3 region: CASRARTGSSEQYF. In nucleotides, the CDR3 is TGTGCCAGCAGAGCCCGGACAGGGTCGAGCGAGCAGTACTTC. This rearrangement joins TRBV6-5 to TRBJ2-5, with TRBD1 matching 8 bases. The J call may be mistaken, given a closer DNA end match to TRBJ2-7. Germline V CDR1 and CDR2: MNHEY, SVGAGI. The CDR3 runs 14 residues.

This clonotype was seen just once. The chain employs TRBV12-5 and TRBJ2-5; D might be TRBD1 or TRBD2, each matching 6 bases. The CDR3 spans 16 residues. V lost 6 bases, J lost 4 bases, and 21 bases lay in between. Germline CDR1 reads LGHNT; CDR2 reads FRNRAP. The CDR3 region is CASGSPGAGSRETQYF. The DNA of the CDR3 is TGTGCTAGTGGCTCCCCGGGGGCAGGGTCACGAGAGACCCAGTACTTC.

The V and J genes are TRBV2 and TRBJ2-5; the match to TRBD1 covers 9 bases. The V and J ends lost 4 bases and 5 bases, in that order; junction bases with no gene match: 5. Germline CDR1 reads SNHLY; CDR2 reads FYNNEI. This CDR3 is 14 amino acids long. CDR3 residues: CASSGDRVGETQYF. The CDR3 nucleotides are TGTGCCAGCAGTGGGGACAGGGTAGGGGAGACCCAGTACTTC. The full variable domain, rest sourced from reference TRBV2 and TRBJ2-5, is EPEVTQTPSHQVTQMGQEVILRCVPISNHLYFYWYRQILGQKVEFLVSFYNNEISEKSEIFDDQFSVERPDGSNFTLKIRSTKLEDSAMYFCASSGDRVGETQYFGPGTRLLVL.

Only a few counts were recorded for this clonotype. Here the CDR3 DNA reads TGTGCCAGCAGCCAAGAAAACATAGGCTACACCTTC. The encoded protein is CASSQENIGYTF. The chain uses TRBV3-1 and TRBJ1-2, with D hard to call. CDR1 and CDR2 (germline): LGHDT, YNNKEL (reference sequence). Trimming shortened V by 0 bases and J by 8 bases, and 7 bases separated the two germline ends. The CDR3 has 12 amino acids.

The genes are TRBV7-2 and TRBJ2-3; tentative D call: TRBD2 (5 bases). The V and J ends lost 5 bases and 5 bases respectively, with 20 bases between them. CDR1 is SGHTA and CDR2 is FQGNSA in the germline V gene. This CDR3 comprises 16 residues. This chain's CDR3 is CASSTLVGIGGDTQYF. DNA of the CDR3: TGTGCCAGCAGCACCTTGGTGGGCATAGGAGGAGATACGCAGTATTTT.

The chain employs TRBV6-2 or TRBV6-3 and TRBJ1-5, with D possibly being TRBD1 (6 bases). Germline V CDR1 and CDR2: MNHEY, SVGEGT. There are 15 residues in the CDR3. Trimming stripped 2 bases from V and 0 bases from J, with 8 bases between. For the CDR3, the DNA is TGTGCCAGCAGTTACAGGGGGTATAGCAATCAGCCCCAGCATTTT. This gives the protein CASSYRGYSNQPQHF.

This clonotype was seen more than once but under ten times. V usage is TRBV5-1 and J usage is TRBJ2-7; 7 nucleotides agree with TRBD1. The CDR3 contains 13 residues. Looked up from germline, CDR1 is SGHRS and CDR2 is YFSETQ. Trimming cost V 4 bases and J 6 bases; bases outside gene matches: 7. CDR3 in amino acids: CASSEGTVGEQYF. Written as DNA, the CDR3 is TGCGCCAGCAGCGAGGGGACAGTGGGCGAGCAGTACTTC.